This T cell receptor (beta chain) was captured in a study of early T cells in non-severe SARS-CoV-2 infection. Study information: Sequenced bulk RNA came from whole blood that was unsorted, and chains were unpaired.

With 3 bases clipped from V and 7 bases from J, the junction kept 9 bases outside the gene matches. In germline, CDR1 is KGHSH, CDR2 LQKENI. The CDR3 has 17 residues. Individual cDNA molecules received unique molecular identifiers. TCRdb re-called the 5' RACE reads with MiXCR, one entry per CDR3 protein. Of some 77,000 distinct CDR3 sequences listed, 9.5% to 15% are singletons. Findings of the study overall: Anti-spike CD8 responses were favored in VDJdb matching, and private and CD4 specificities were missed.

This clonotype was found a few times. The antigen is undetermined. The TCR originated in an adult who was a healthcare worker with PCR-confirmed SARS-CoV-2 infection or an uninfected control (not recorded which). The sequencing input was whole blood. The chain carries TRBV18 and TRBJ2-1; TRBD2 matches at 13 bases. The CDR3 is CASSPPGLAGVLNEQFF. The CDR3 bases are TGTGCCAGCTCACCTCCCGGACTAGCGGGAGTATTGAATGAGCAGTTCTTC.